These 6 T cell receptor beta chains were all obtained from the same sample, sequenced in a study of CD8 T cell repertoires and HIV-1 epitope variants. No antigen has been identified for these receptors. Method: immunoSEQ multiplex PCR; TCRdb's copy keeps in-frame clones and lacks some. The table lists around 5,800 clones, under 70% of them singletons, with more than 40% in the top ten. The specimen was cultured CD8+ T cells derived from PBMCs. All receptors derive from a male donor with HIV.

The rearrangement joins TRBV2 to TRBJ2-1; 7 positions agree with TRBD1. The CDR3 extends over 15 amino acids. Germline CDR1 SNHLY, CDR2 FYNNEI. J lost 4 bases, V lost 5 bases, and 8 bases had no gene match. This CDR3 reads CASSSPGTAYNEQFF. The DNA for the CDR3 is TGTGCCAGCAGTAGCCCCGGGACAGCATACAATGAGCAGTTCTTC.

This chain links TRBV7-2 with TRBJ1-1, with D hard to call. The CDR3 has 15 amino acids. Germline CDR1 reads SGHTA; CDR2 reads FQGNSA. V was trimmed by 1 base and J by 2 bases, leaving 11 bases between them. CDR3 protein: CASSLVGWKNTEAFF. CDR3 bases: TGTGCCAGCAGCTTAGTGGGCTGGAAAAACACTGAAGCTTTCTTT.

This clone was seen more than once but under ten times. As DNA, the CDR3 is TGTGCCAGCAGCGGATTAGCGGGGGCCTACAATGAGCAGTTCTTC. Protein product: CASSGLAGAYNEQFF. This chain joins TRBV9 and TRBJ2-1; TRBD2 aligns across 9 bases. The CDR3 is made up of 15 amino acids. CDR1 and CDR2 from the germline V gene are SGDLS and YYNGEE. Trimming removed 3 bases from V and 2 bases from J; junction bases left unmatched: 3.

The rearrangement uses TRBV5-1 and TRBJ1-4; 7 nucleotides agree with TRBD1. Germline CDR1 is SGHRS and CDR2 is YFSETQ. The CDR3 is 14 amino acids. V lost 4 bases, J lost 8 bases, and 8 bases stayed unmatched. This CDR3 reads CASSTGQSGEKLFF. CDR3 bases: TGCGCCAGCAGCACGGGACAGTCAGGAGAAAAACTGTTTTTT.

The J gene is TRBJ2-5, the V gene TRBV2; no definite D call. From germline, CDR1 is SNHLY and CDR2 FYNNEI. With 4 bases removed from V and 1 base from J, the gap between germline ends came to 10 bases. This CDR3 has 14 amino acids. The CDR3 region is CASSGEQIQETQYF. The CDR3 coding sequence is TGTGCCAGCAGTGGGGAACAGATCCAAGAGACCCAGTACTTC. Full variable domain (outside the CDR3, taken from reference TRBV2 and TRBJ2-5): EPEVTQTPSHQVTQMGQEVILRCVPISNHLYFYWYRQILGQKVEFLVSFYNNEISEKSEIFDDQFSVERPDGSNFTLKIRSTKLEDSAMYFCASSGEQIQETQYFGPGTRLLVL.

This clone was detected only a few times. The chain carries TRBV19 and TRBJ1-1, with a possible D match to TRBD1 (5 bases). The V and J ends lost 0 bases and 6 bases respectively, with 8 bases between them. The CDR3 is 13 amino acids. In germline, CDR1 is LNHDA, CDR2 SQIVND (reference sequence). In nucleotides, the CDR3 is TGTGCCAGTAGTATAGACCGGACACCTGAAGCTTTCTTT. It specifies CASSIDRTPEAFF.